What follows are 5 T cell receptor beta chains derived from one specimen sequenced in a study of early T cells in non-severe SARS-CoV-2 infection. One entry per CDR3 protein, called by TCRdb with MiXCR from the 5' RACE reads. Among 25,000 to 35,000 distinct CDR3 sequences listed, 4.6% were seen once. The input for sequencing was whole blood, taken at baseline. These receptors were collected from an adult who was a healthcare worker with PCR-confirmed SARS-CoV-2 infection or an uninfected control (not recorded which).

In its sample, this clonotype was seen many times. The chain combines TRBV20-1 with TRBJ1-5; D remains ambiguous. The germline V gene has CDR1 DFQATT and CDR2 SNEGSKA (reference sequence). The CDR3 runs 15 residues. Trimming pared 3 bases from V and 4 bases from J, leaving 16 bases between. CDR3 DNA sequence: TGCAGTGCTAGCCCTCAGGACGGGGTTAATCAGCCCCAGCATTTT. Residues: CSASPQDGVNQPQHF.

This clonotype has ten or more counts. The rearrangement joins TRBV24-1 to TRBJ2-1; D is ambiguous. The ends were cut back, 4 bases at V and 5 bases at J, with 11 bases in the middle. There are 14 residues in the CDR3. The germline V gene has CDR1 KGHDR and CDR2 SFDVKD. This CDR3 reads CATSDVRFNNEQFF. CDR3 coding DNA: TGTGCCACCAGTGACGTAAGATTTAACAATGAGCAGTTCTTC.

This clonotype showed up just a few times. V and J are TRBV27 and TRBJ1-1, with D perhaps matching TRBD1 (5 bases). Germline CDR1 reads MNHEY; CDR2 reads SMNVEV (reference sequence). This CDR3 comprises 11 residues. V shed 3 bases and J shed 10 bases, with 9 bases lying between them. CDR3 residues: CASSFGHVAFF. CDR3 nucleotides: TGTGCCAGCAGTTTCGGACACGTAGCTTTCTTT.

The chain carries TRBV20-1 and TRBJ2-7; possible D gene TRBD2, 6 bases. This CDR3 comprises 15 residues. The V and J ends lost 4 bases and 0 bases respectively, with 16 bases between them. CDR1 DFQATT and CDR2 SNEGSKA come from the germline V gene (reference sequence). CDR3 nucleotide sequence: TGCAGTGCTAATAACCTAGCGACCGCCTCCTACGAGCAGTACTTC. Its protein product is CSANNLATASYEQYF.

This clonotype has a count of ten or more. The rearrangement joins TRBV28 to TRBJ2-7; D is possibly TRBD1 (6 bases). The CDR3 contains 16 residues. The V and J ends lost 1 base and 0 bases respectively, with 13 bases between them. Germline V gene lookup returns CDR1 MDHEN and CDR2 SYDVKM. CDR3 sequence: CASSLSRTASSYEQYF. CDR3 DNA sequence: TGTGCCAGCAGTTTATCTCGGACAGCGAGCTCCTACGAGCAGTACTTC.